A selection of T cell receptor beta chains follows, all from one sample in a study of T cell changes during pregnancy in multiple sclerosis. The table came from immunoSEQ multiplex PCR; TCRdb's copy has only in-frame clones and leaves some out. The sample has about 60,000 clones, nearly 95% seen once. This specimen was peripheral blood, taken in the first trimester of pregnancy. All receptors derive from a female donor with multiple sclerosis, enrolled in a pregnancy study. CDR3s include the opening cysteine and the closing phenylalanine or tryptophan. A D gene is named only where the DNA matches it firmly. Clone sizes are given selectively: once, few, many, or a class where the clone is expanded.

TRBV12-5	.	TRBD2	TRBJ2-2	CASGGAGGRTGELFF	TGTGCTAGTGGGGGAGCGGGGGGGCGCACCGGGGAGCTGTTTTTT
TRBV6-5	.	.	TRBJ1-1	CASSYFRGTEAFF	TGTGCCAGCAGTTACTTCCGGGGGACTGAAGCTTTCTTT
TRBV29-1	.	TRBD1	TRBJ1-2	CSVDVGGSYGYTF	TGCAGCGTTGATGTAGGGGGCTCCTATGGCTACACCTTC
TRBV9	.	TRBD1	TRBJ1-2	CASSQTGPPIGYTF	TGTGCCAGCAGTCAGACAGGGCCCCCTATTGGCTACACCTTC
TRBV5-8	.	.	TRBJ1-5	CASSRWVGANQPQHF	TGTGCCAGCAGCCGGTGGGTGGGCGCTAATCAGCCCCAGCATTTT
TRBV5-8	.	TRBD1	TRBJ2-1	CASSFGGTGGRNEQFF	TGTGCCAGCAGCTTCGGCGGGACAGGGGGACGGAATGAGCAGTTCTTC
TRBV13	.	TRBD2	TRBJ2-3	CASSPGTSGGHSTDTQYF	TGTGCCAGCAGCCCAGGGACTAGCGGGGGCCACAGCACAGATACGCAGTATTTT
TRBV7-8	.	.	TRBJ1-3	CASSLDGSRERTIYF	TGTGCCAGCAGCTTGGACGGCTCCAGGGAAAGGACCATATATTTT
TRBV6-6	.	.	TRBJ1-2	CASSYTVPGYGYTF	TGTGCCAGCAGTTATACAGTTCCAGGCTATGGCTACACCTTC
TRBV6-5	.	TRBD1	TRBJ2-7	CASRGALTGYHEQYF	TGTGCCAGCAGGGGAGCGCTGACAGGGTACCACGAGCAGTACTTC
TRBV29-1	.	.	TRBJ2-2	CSVGRGTGELFF	TGCAGCGTTGGCAGGGGCACCGGGGAGCTGTTTTTT
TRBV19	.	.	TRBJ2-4	CASSTWDIKNIQYF	TGTGCCAGTAGTACGTGGGACATTAAAAACATTCAGTACTTC
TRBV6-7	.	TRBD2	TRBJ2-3	CASSPLAGGSTDTQYF	TGTGCCAGCAGCCCCCTAGCGGGGGGTAGCACAGATACGCAGTATTTT
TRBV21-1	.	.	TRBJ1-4	CASKKRGRGSEKLFF	TGTGCCAGCAAAAAACGTGGCAGGGGTAGTGAAAAACTGTTTTTT
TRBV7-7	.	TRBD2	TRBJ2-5	CASSLSGGLETQYF	TGTGCTAGCAGTCTTAGCGGGGGGTTGGAGACCCAGTACTTC
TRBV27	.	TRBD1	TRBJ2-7	CASSFGTGGADEQYF	TGTGCCAGCAGTTTTGGGACAGGGGGTGCCGACGAGCAGTACTTC
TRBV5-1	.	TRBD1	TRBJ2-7	CASSSGQGEVHEQYF	TGCGCCAGCAGCTCTGGACAGGGGGAGGTCCACGAGCAGTACTTC
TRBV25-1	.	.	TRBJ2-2	CASSEFYDTGELFF	TGTGCCAGCAGTGAATTCTACGACACCGGGGAGCTGTTTTTT
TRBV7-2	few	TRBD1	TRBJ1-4	CASRRGQGNEKLFF	TGTGCCAGCAGGCGCGGACAGGGGAATGAAAAACTGTTTTTT
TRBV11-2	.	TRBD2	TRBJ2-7	CASSLDGGSYEQYF	TGTGCCAGCAGCTTAGACGGGGGGAGTTACGAGCAGTACTTC
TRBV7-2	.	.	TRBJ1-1	CASRQGRVNTEAFF	TGTGCCAGCAGGCAGGGTCGGGTGAACACTGAAGCTTTCTTT
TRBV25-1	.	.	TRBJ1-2	CASSEYTPTGNGYTF	TGTGCCAGCAGTGAATATACCCCCACAGGGAATGGCTACACCTTC